A single sample is the source of the 27 T cell receptor beta chains below, sequenced in a study of blood T cell repertoires in COVID-19. Profiling relied on immunoSEQ multiplex PCR, and the TCRdb table lists in-frame clones only, not all of them. The repertoire holds around 300,000 clones, with 80% to 90% as singletons. Sequenced sample: PBMCs or T cells enriched from blood (not recorded which). These receptors all come from a man aged 30 to 39 who had recovered from COVID-19.

This clone was detected a few times. The chain is built from TRBV5-1 and TRBJ1-5, with TRBD1 identical over 8 bases. There are 18 residues in the CDR3. Germline loops: CDR1 SGHRS, CDR2 YFSETQ. V lost 1 base and J lost 4; bases outside the gene matches: 13. The CDR3 DNA reads TGCGCCAGCAGCTTGTGGCCGGCCGGACAGGGATCAAATCAGCCCCAGCATTTT. Protein: CASSLWPAGQGSNQPQHF.

V and J are TRBV21-1 and TRBJ2-3; the D segment call TRBD1 is taken from the table without a DNA check. TRBV21-1 is an annotated pseudogene. The CDR3 runs to 16 residues. DNA for the CDR3: TGTGCCAGCAGCAAACAGGACAGGGTCGGCACAGATACGCAGTATTTT. It codes for CASSKQDRVGTDTQYF.

The J gene is TRBJ1-2, the V gene TRBV6-1; 10 bases align to TRBD1. V trimming: 3 bases; J trimming: 3 bases; junction bases outside the gene matches: 1. Germline CDR1 is MNHNS and CDR2 is SASEGT. This CDR3 region has 14 residues. DNA for the CDR3: TGTGCCAGCAGTGAGGGACAGGGGCACTATGGCTACACCTTC. This gives the protein CASSEGQGHYGYTF.

This CDR3 reads CASSLEQEGSSGANVLTF. The CDR3 coding sequence is TGTGCCAGCAGTTTAGAGCAGGAAGGGAGCTCTGGGGCCAACGTCCTGACTTTC. The chain recombines TRBV28 with TRBJ2-6; tentative D call: TRBD2 (5 bases). V lost 2 bases and J lost 0, with 14 bases in between. The CDR3 length is 18 residues. The V gene's germline CDR1 is MDHEN and CDR2 SYDVKM.

This clone was observed a few times. This chain joins TRBV6-5 and TRBJ1-6, with D maybe TRBD1 (5 bases). Trimming took 0 bases from V and 9 from J, leaving 12 bases between them. The CDR3 is 15 residues long. Germline CDR1 is MNHEY and CDR2 is SVGAGI. CDR3 sequence (DNA): TGTGCCAGCAGTTACTCCGCGGGGCTGGCTTCACCCCTCCACTTT. It encodes CASSYSAGLASPLHF.

The V and J genes are TRBV20-1 and TRBJ1-2, with a possible D match to TRBD1 (5 bases). The V gene's germline CDR1 is DFQATT and CDR2 SNEGSKA (reference sequence). The V end was cut by 6 bases, the J end by 4 bases, with 9 bases between. The CDR3 totals 11 residues. The CDR3 DNA reads as TGCAGTGCCCCAGGGCTCTATGGCTACACCTTC. Encoded protein: CSAPGLYGYTF.

V is TRBV6-5 and J is TRBJ1-6, with D perhaps matching TRBD1 (5 bases). Trimming cost V 7 bases and J 9 bases, with 13 bases left between them. This CDR3 region has 13 residues. Germline V gives CDR1 MNHEY, CDR2 SVGAGI. CDR3 protein: CASTAGPASPLHF. In DNA, the CDR3 is TGTGCCAGCACCGCGGGGCCGGCTTCACCCCTCCACTTT.

The chain employs TRBV6-4 and TRBJ1-5; 8 positions match TRBD1. Germline values: CDR1 MRHNA, CDR2 SNTAGT. V was clipped by 6 bases and J by 6 bases; unmatched bases: 4. The CDR3 has 13 residues. CDR3 coding DNA: TGTGCCAGCAGGGACAGGGAGGGTCAGCCCCAGCATTTT. Protein: CASRDREGQPQHF.

The V call is TRBV13, the J call TRBJ1-2; TRBD1 matches at 11 bases. Per germline, CDR1 PRHDT and CDR2 FYEKMQ (reference sequence). The CDR3 has 15 amino acids. V shed 4 bases and J 5 bases; nucleotides not matched to a gene: 6. The CDR3 loop is CASSSGQGALYGYTF. The CDR3 bases are TGTGCCAGCAGCTCCGGACAGGGGGCCTTGTATGGCTACACCTTC.

J is TRBJ2-7 and V is TRBV2, with 7 nucleotides matching TRBD1. The germline gives CDR1 SNHLY, CDR2 FYNNEI. V shed 6 bases and J 5 bases; nucleotides not matched to a gene: 7. The CDR3 runs to 13 residues. In nucleotides, the CDR3 is TGTGCCAGCAGCGGACAGGTCTCGAACGAGCAGTACTTC. Encoded protein: CASSGQVSNEQYF.

The J gene is TRBJ2-7, the V gene TRBV11-2; the match to TRBD1 covers 10 bases. The CDR3 is 18 residues long. Per germline, CDR1 SGHAT and CDR2 FQNNGV. V lost 6 bases and J lost 1; bases outside the gene matches: 15. CDR3 in amino acids: CASSFYPRQGAWSYEQYF. The DNA for the CDR3 is TGTGCCAGCAGTTTCTACCCTAGACAGGGGGCTTGGTCCTACGAGCAGTACTTC. The variable domain in full, with the rest retrieved from reference TRBV11-2 and TRBJ2-7, is EAGVAQSPRYKIIEKRQSVAFWCNPISGHATLYWYQQILGQGPKLLIQFQNNGVVDDSQLPKDRFSAERLKGVDSTLKIQPAKLEDSAVYLCASSFYPRQGAWSYEQYFGPGTRLTVT.

V gene TRBV5-1 combines with J gene TRBJ1-2; possibly TRBD1 for D (5 bases). Trimming shortened V by 1 base and J by 5 bases, and 18 bases separated the two germline ends. The germline CDR1 and CDR2 sequences are SGHRS and YFSETQ. This CDR3 comprises 16 residues. The CDR3 region is CASSLSIAGGTYGYTF. CDR3 nucleotides: TGCGCCAGCAGCTTGTCGATCGCAGGCGGGACGTATGGCTACACCTTC.

The chain employs TRBV4-2 and TRBJ2-6; TRBD2 might be the D (5 bases). V shed 3 bases and J shed 2 bases, with 11 bases lying between them. Germline V CDR1 and CDR2: LGHNA, YNFKEQ. The CDR3 is 16 residues long. The CDR3 coding sequence is TGTGCCAGCAGCCACTCAGCGGTCCCTGGGGCCAACGTCCTGACTTTC. Translating gives CASSHSAVPGANVLTF.

The sample holds one count of this clone. The rearrangement joins TRBV14 to TRBJ2-7; 7 nucleotides match TRBD1. The CDR3 loop spans 15 amino acids. Germline CDR1 and CDR2: SGHDN and FVKESK. V was pared by 0 bases and J by 3 bases, with 5 bases of the junction left unmatched. DNA of the CDR3: TGTGCCAGCAGCCAAGACACAGGGGAAAACTACGAGCAGTACTTC. This gives the protein CASSQDTGENYEQYF.

This clone appeared once. V usage is TRBV19 and J usage is TRBJ1-1; D gene ambiguous. CDR1 and CDR2 (germline): LNHDA, SQIVND (reference sequence). The V gene lost 3 bases and the J gene lost 1 base, with 6 bases spanning the gap. The CDR3 is made up of 13 amino acids. DNA of the CDR3: TGTGCCAGTAGTATCATCCAGAACACTGAAGCTTTCTTT. Encoded protein: CASSIIQNTEAFF.

The chain combines TRBV5-1 with TRBJ2-7; the match to TRBD1 covers 9 bases. Germline CDR1 reads SGHRS; CDR2 reads YFSETQ. Trimming took 4 bases from V and 3 from J; bases not matched to a gene: 5. This CDR3 is built from 14 residues. The CDR3 loop reads CASSLTGGLYEQYF. DNA for the CDR3: TGCGCCAGCAGCCTAACAGGGGGCCTCTACGAGCAGTACTTC. The whole variable domain, filled in from reference TRBV5-1 and TRBJ2-7, reads KAGVTQTPRYLIKTRGQQVTLSCSPISGHRSVSWYQQTPGQGLQFLFEYFSETQRNKGNFPGRFSGRQFSNSRSEMNVSTLELGDSALYLCASSLTGGLYEQYFGPGTRLTVT.

This chain connects TRBV7-3 to TRBJ2-1, with TRBD2 matching 11 bases. Germline CDR1 and CDR2: SGHTA and FQGTGA. V lost 5 bases, J lost 4 bases, and 4 bases stayed unmatched. CDR3 size: 15 residues. The CDR3 sequence is CASSPGLAVYNEQFF. The CDR3 coding sequence is TGTGCCAGCAGCCCGGGACTAGCGGTTTACAATGAGCAGTTCTTC.

In this sample, this clone turned up once. The V and J genes are TRBV21-1 and TRBJ2-2; the table gives TRBD1 as D, unverified against the DNA. TRBV21-1 is a pseudogene segment. This CDR3 region has 18 residues. CDR3 sequence reads: CASSYSVPGTPNTGELFF. For the CDR3, the DNA is TGTGCCAGCAGTTACTCCGTCCCCGGGACACCTAACACCGGGGAGCTGTTTTTT.

The chain employs TRBV4-2 and TRBJ2-7, with unresolved D. The CDR3 loop spans 14 amino acids. V gave up 1 base and J gave up 0 bases, with 7 bases separating them. CDR1 and CDR2 (germline): LGHNA, YNFKEQ. The CDR3, as DNA: TGTGCCAGCAGCCAAGGGTTAGCCTCCTACGAGCAGTACTTC. It is translated as CASSQGLASYEQYF.

Only one count was recorded for this clone. The rearrangement uses TRBV4-2 and TRBJ2-7; TRBD2 might be the D (5 bases). Germline CDR1 and CDR2: LGHNA and YNFKEQ. The CDR3 has 13 amino acids. Trimming left V 1 base short and J 6 bases short, with 10 bases between. CDR3: CASSQGVLGEQYF. In DNA, the CDR3 is TGTGCCAGCAGCCAAGGGGTACTAGGCGAGCAGTACTTC.

V and J are TRBV5-1 and TRBJ2-2; TRBD1 is a possible D gene (6 bases). Germline CDR1 and CDR2: SGHRS and YFSETQ. The CDR3 loop spans 14 amino acids. Trimming shortened V by 4 bases and J by 6 bases, and 13 bases separated the two germline ends. The CDR3 bases are TGCGCCAGCAGCCCGAAACAGGGCCCCGGGGAGCTGTTTTTT. Translation: CASSPKQGPGELFF.

V is TRBV28 and J is TRBJ1-6; D not resolved. V gave up 4 bases and J gave up 3 bases, with 10 bases separating them. The CDR3 consists of 15 residues. Germline V CDR1 and CDR2: MDHEN, SYDVKM. Here the CDR3 DNA reads TGTGCCAGCAGTTCCGGGAGCCACTATAATTCACCCCTCCACTTT. This codes for CASSSGSHYNSPLHF. Full variable domain (rest looked up from reference TRBV28 and TRBJ1-6): DVKVTQSSRYLVKRTGEKVFLECVQDMDHENMFWYRQDPGLGLRLIYFSYDVKMKEKGDIPEGYSVSREKKERFSLILESASTNQTSMYLCASSSGSHYNSPLHFGNGTRLTVT.

The gene calls are TRBV7-2 and TRBJ2-3, with 8 bases fitting TRBD2. The trim removed 1 base at V and 0 bases at J, leaving 6 bases unmatched. The germline V gene encodes CDR1 SGHTA and CDR2 FQGNSA. This CDR3 is 17 amino acids long. The CDR3 protein is CASSLGRGGRSTDTQYF. CDR3 DNA: TGTGCCAGCAGCTTAGGCCGGGGGGGCCGGAGCACAGATACGCAGTATTTT. Looking up the rest from reference TRBV7-2 and TRBJ2-3 gives the full variable domain: GAGVSQSPSNKVTEKGKDVELRCDPISGHTALYWYRQSLGQGLEFLIYFQGNSAPDKSGLPSDRFSAERTGGSVSTLTIQRTQQEDSAVYLCASSLGRGGRSTDTQYFGPGTRLTVL.

V gene TRBV5-1 combines with J gene TRBJ2-6; tentatively, D is TRBD1 (6 bases). This CDR3 comprises 14 residues. From germline, CDR1 is SGHRS and CDR2 YFSETQ. V lost 6 bases and J 2 bases, leaving 9 bases between the germline ends. CDR3 DNA sequence: TGCGCCAGCAAAAACAGGGCTGGGGCCAACGTCCTGACTTTC. Protein: CASKNRAGANVLTF.

The V call is TRBV18, the J call TRBJ2-1, with 13 bases fitting TRBD2. Germline assignment: CDR1 KGHSH and CDR2 LQKENI. V dropped 0 bases and J dropped 9; count of bases not matched to a gene: 5. The CDR3 extends over 16 amino acids. The CDR3 region has the DNA TGTGCCAGCTCACCACCGGGGACTAGCGGGGTGGGTGAGCAGTTCTTC. Its translation is CASSPPGTSGVGEQFF.

The V gene is TRBV27, the J gene TRBJ2-7, with 9 bases matching TRBD1. The CDR3 is 16 residues long. The germline V gene encodes CDR1 MNHEY and CDR2 SMNVEV (reference sequence). Trimming removed 0 bases from V and 1 base from J; junction bases left unmatched: 4. Here the CDR3 DNA reads TGTGCCAGCAGTTTATCCGCCGGGACAGGGTCCTACGAGCAGTACTTC. Protein product: CASSLSAGTGSYEQYF.

As to this clone: The same CDR3 arises from other DNA sequences in this sample as well. The chain is built from TRBV6-1 and TRBJ1-2; D is uncertain. CDR1 is MNHNS, CDR2 SASEGT, per germline. V lost 2 bases and J 4 bases, leaving 5 bases between the germline ends. This CDR3 is built from 12 residues. The CDR3 nucleotides read TGTGCCAGCAGTGAATCTCGCTATGGCTACACCTTC. This codes for CASSESRYGYTF.